Below, 3 T cell receptor beta chains from the same sample are listed, as sequenced in a study of blood T cell repertoires in COVID-19. The data were produced by immunoSEQ multiplex PCR, yet TCRdb's version contains in-frame clones alone and is incomplete. This repertoire shows 250,000 to 300,000 clones, 65% to 90% found once; its top ten account for around 12%. The specimen was peripheral blood. These receptor sequences come from a woman aged 70 to 79 with COVID-19, enrolled during active disease.

The V gene is TRBV10-3, the J gene TRBJ2-1; 16 bases are shared with TRBD2. Germline CDR1 reads ENHRY; CDR2 reads SYGVKD. With V trimmed by 3 bases and J by 9 bases, 8 bases remained unmatched. CDR3 length: 17 residues. The DNA of the CDR3 is TGTGCCATCAGTGAATTCTATGGGACTAGCGGGGGGGGTGAGCAGTTCTTC. Amino acid sequence: CAISEFYGTSGGGEQFF.

This clone was picked up a small number of times. The rearrangement joins TRBV7-2 to TRBJ1-2; possible D gene TRBD1, 6 bases. V was pared by 5 bases and J by 5 bases, with 12 bases between. The CDR3 extends over 13 amino acids. Germline V gene data show CDR1 as SGHTA and CDR2 as FQGNSA. The CDR3 DNA reads TGTGCCAGCAGCGGTGCCCAGGGGTATGGCTACACCTTC. Translation gives CASSGAQGYGYTF.

This chain links TRBV11-2 with TRBJ2-6, with D tentatively TRBD1 (5 bases). V was cut by 1 base and J by 0 bases, with 10 bases left in between. The CDR3 consists of 17 residues. The germline gives CDR1 SGHAT, CDR2 FQNNGV. CDR3 in amino acids: CASSLAGRSSGANVLTF. The CDR3 DNA is TGTGCCAGCAGCTTAGCAGGGCGATCCTCTGGGGCCAACGTCCTGACTTTC.